The 22 T cell receptor beta chains presented below share a single source sample, sequenced in a study of blood T cell repertoires in COVID-19. TCRdb's copy holds only in-frame clones and misses some; the assay was immunoSEQ multiplex PCR. In the table there are some 310,000 clones, nearly 90% of which are singletons. The specimen was peripheral blood. All receptors come from a woman between 35 and 50 years old with COVID-19, enrolled during active disease.

The rearrangement joins TRBV27 to TRBJ1-1, with no clear D. The CDR3 spans 12 residues. V was trimmed by 4 bases and J by 6 bases, leaving 9 bases between them. Looked up from germline, CDR1 is MNHEY and CDR2 is SMNVEV (reference sequence). The CDR3 sequence is CASSSIGAEAFF. For the CDR3, the DNA is TGTGCCAGCAGTTCCATCGGGGCTGAAGCTTTCTTT.

This clone was counted a single time. CDR3 residues: CASSPTDISIQYF. The CDR3 DNA sequence: TGTGCCAGCAGCCCGACAGATATTAGCATTCAGTACTTC. The chain has TRBV12-3 or TRBV12-4 and TRBJ2-4; TRBD1 is a possible D gene (5 bases). This CDR3 has 13 amino acids. Trimming shortened V by 6 bases and J by 9 bases, and 15 bases separated the two germline ends.

The gene calls are TRBV7-2 and TRBJ2-2; TRBD1 might be the D (6 bases). Germline V CDR1 and CDR2: SGHTA, FQGNSA. The CDR3 sequence is 15 residues long. Trimming shortened V by 6 bases and J by 3 bases, and 14 bases separated the two germline ends. The CDR3: CASRLWDKHTGELFF. The CDR3 nucleotides read TGTGCCAGCAGACTATGGGACAAGCACACCGGGGAGCTGTTTTTT.

The chain links TRBV28 to TRBJ1-2; a weak D match, TRBD1 (6 bases). CDR1 is MDHEN, CDR2 SYDVKM, per germline. The CDR3 totals 15 residues. V was clipped by 6 bases and J by 4 bases, with 18 bases between them. This CDR3 is CASSLSRGGIYGYTF. For the CDR3, the DNA is TGTGCCAGCAGCCTAAGCAGGGGTGGAATCTATGGCTACACCTTC.

This chain uses TRBV6-5 with TRBJ2-2; D unclear. From germline, CDR1 is MNHEY and CDR2 SVGAGI. There are 14 residues in the CDR3. Trimming shortened V by 7 bases and J by 1 base, and 10 bases separated the two germline ends. The DNA of the CDR3 is TGTGCCAGCAAAGTATCAGGGAACACCGGGGAGCTGTTTTTT. Translation gives CASKVSGNTGELFF.

The chain uses TRBV5-5 and TRBJ2-1; 7 nucleotides line up with TRBD1. Germline CDR1 is SGHKS and CDR2 is YYEKEE (reference sequence). The junction had 7 bases not matched to a gene; V was cut back by 4 bases and J by 0 bases. The CDR3 sequence is 16 residues long. CDR3 in amino acids: CASSATTGSSYNEQFF. The CDR3 DNA reads TGTGCCAGCAGCGCCACGACAGGGAGCTCCTACAATGAGCAGTTCTTC.

The genes are TRBV18 and TRBJ1-2, with unresolved D. From germline, CDR1 is KGHSH and CDR2 LQKENI. This CDR3 is 14 amino acids long. The V gene lost 0 bases and the J gene lost 5 bases, with 10 bases spanning the gap. CDR3 nucleotides: TGTGCCAGCTCACCACCCGGGGAGGCGTATGGCTACACCTTC. Translated: CASSPPGEAYGYTF.

V usage is TRBV28 and J usage is TRBJ1-3, with 8 bases that match TRBD1. V was pared by 2 bases and J by 1 base, with 4 bases of the junction left unmatched. There are 16 residues in the CDR3. Germline loops: CDR1 MDHEN, CDR2 SYDVKM. The CDR3 bases are TGTGCCAGCAGTTTAGGACAGGGTGTTTCTGGAAACACCATATATTTT. Amino acid sequence: CASSLGQGVSGNTIYF.

In this sample, this clone turned up once. The chain uses TRBV27 and TRBJ2-1; D perhaps matches TRBD2 (6 bases). The germline V gene encodes CDR1 MNHEY and CDR2 SMNVEV (reference sequence). This CDR3 is built from 15 residues. Trimming removed 5 bases from V and 6 bases from J, with 17 bases in between. This chain's CDR3 is CASSPGEVYLNEQFF. In nucleotides, the CDR3 is TGTGCCAGCAGTCCTGGGGAGGTCTACCTCAATGAGCAGTTCTTC.

The chain combines TRBV7-2 with TRBJ2-7; 9 bases line up with TRBD2. The CDR3 loop spans 15 amino acids. The V segment lost 1 base and the J segment 3 bases; nucleotides outside the gene matches: 4. Germline V gene sequence: CDR1 SGHTA, CDR2 FQGNSA. CDR3 in DNA: TGTGCCAGCAGCTTAGGGCGGGGGGGCGGCTACGAGCAGTACTTC. Its protein product is CASSLGRGGGYEQYF.

The CDR3 region has the DNA TGTGCCAGCAGTCCGGGACAGAGAAATCAGCCCCAGCATTTT. Its protein is CASSPGQRNQPQHF. J is TRBJ1-5 and V is TRBV6-2 or TRBV6-3; 7 bases match TRBD1. The germline V gene encodes CDR1 MNHEY and CDR2 SVGEGT. The CDR3 has 14 residues. J lost 4 bases, V lost 5 bases, and 5 bases had no gene match.

The chain links TRBV30 to TRBJ1-3; weak D call: TRBD1 (5 bases). The germline V and J ends were trimmed by 0 bases and 4 bases, with 10 bases remaining between them. Germline V gene data show CDR1 as GTSNPN and CDR2 as SVGIG (reference sequence). This CDR3 contains 14 residues. The CDR3 loop reads CAWSVLQGGNTIYF. CDR3 DNA: TGTGCCTGGAGTGTACTGCAGGGCGGAAACACCATATATTTT. The full variable domain, completed using reference TRBV30 and TRBJ1-3, is SQTIHQWPATLVQPVGSPLSLECTVEGTSNPNLYWYRQAAGRGLQLLFYSVGIGQISSEVPQNLSASRPQDRQFILSSKKLLLSDSGFYLCAWSVLQGGNTIYFGEGSWLTVV.

The chain has TRBV6-2 or TRBV6-3 and TRBJ2-1; a weak D match, TRBD1 (5 bases). V lost 5 bases, J lost 0 bases, and 8 bases lay in between. CDR1 is MNHEY, CDR2 SVGEGT, per germline. The CDR3 is 14 amino acids. In nucleotides, the CDR3 is TGTGCCAGCAGTACTGACAGCTCCTACAATGAGCAGTTCTTC. Translating gives CASSTDSSYNEQFF.

This clone has only one observation. This sequence joins TRBV7-2 and TRBJ2-5, with no clear D. Looked up from germline, CDR1 is SGHTA and CDR2 is FQGNSA. The ends were cut back, 6 bases at V and 2 bases at J, with 13 bases in the middle. The CDR3 consists of 14 residues. CDR3 DNA: TGTGCCAGCAGTGCAAGGCAGGTGCAAGAGACCCAGTACTTC. It specifies CASSARQVQETQYF. Full variable domain (remainder filled in from reference TRBV7-2 and TRBJ2-5): GAGVSQSPSNKVTEKGKDVELRCDPISGHTALYWYRQSLGQGLEFLIYFQGNSAPDKSGLPSDRFSAERTGGSVSTLTIQRTQQEDSAVYLCASSARQVQETQYFGPGTRLLVL.

V is TRBV29-1 and J is TRBJ1-2; D is possibly TRBD1 (6 bases). CDR3 length: 13 residues. The germline gives CDR1 SQVTM, CDR2 ANQGSEA. The ends were cut back, 3 bases at V and 4 bases at J, with 12 bases in the middle. The CDR3 DNA is TGCAGCGTTGAGCAGGGGAACGGCTATGGCTACACCTTC. Its protein product is CSVEQGNGYGYTF.

The chain has TRBV3-1 (or the pseudogene TRBV3-2) and TRBJ2-1; TRBD1 matches at 7 bases. CDR3 length: 14 residues. V lost 4 bases, J lost 8 bases, and 8 bases stayed unmatched. Germline CDR1 reads LGHDT; CDR2 reads YNNKEL (reference sequence). CDR3 sequence reads: CASSPTGADYEQFF. CDR3 bases: TGTGCCAGCAGCCCAACAGGGGCCGACTATGAGCAGTTCTTC.

In its sample, this clone was seen once. The chain carries TRBV5-1 and TRBJ2-5; 8 positions agree with TRBD2. The germline V gene has CDR1 SGHRS and CDR2 YFSETQ. Trimming cost V 5 bases and J 2 bases; bases outside gene matches: 14. The CDR3 length is 17 residues. CDR3 protein: CASSSLAGSTYQETQYF. The DNA of the CDR3 is TGCGCCAGCAGTTCCCTAGCGGGTTCTACCTATCAAGAGACCCAGTACTTC.

This chain links TRBV7-3 with TRBJ1-5; D unresolved. Germline CDR1 is SGHTA and CDR2 is FQGTGA. The V gene lost 5 bases and the J gene lost 3 bases, with 8 bases spanning the gap. This CDR3 comprises 13 residues. The CDR3 sequence is CASSAGHNQPQHF. CDR3 bases: TGTGCCAGCAGCGCGGGTCACAATCAGCCCCAGCATTTT.

The rearrangement joins TRBV29-1 to TRBJ1-2, with D unclear. This CDR3 has 12 residues. Germline V gives CDR1 SQVTM, CDR2 ANQGSEA. Trimming stripped 3 bases from V and 5 bases from J, with 10 bases between. The CDR3 DNA is TGCAGCGTTGACATGATGGAGTATGGCTACACCTTC. Its translation: CSVDMMEYGYTF.

V usage is TRBV3-1 (or the pseudogene TRBV3-2) and J usage is TRBJ2-1; TRBD2 might be the D (7 bases). Germline V gene data show CDR1 as LGHDT and CDR2 as YNNKEL (reference sequence). This CDR3 has 20 amino acids. V was cut by 0 bases and J by 7 bases, with 28 bases left in between. The CDR3 here is CASSQDIAVGGANSNNEQFF. CDR3 sequence (DNA): TGTGCCAGCAGCCAAGATATCGCAGTGGGGGGGGCTAATAGTAATAATGAGCAGTTCTTC.

This chain uses TRBV5-1 with TRBJ1-1, with D perhaps matching TRBD1 (6 bases). Germline lookup yields CDR1 SGHRS and CDR2 YFSETQ. This CDR3 spans 14 amino acids. The V end was cut by 1 base, the J end by 1 base, with 8 bases between. This CDR3 is CASSLQGTNTEAFF. CDR3 nucleotide sequence: TGCGCCAGCAGCTTGCAGGGGACGAACACTGAAGCTTTCTTT.

The rearrangement joins TRBV6-6 to TRBJ2-5; possibly TRBD2 for D (6 bases). Germline values: CDR1 MNHNY, CDR2 SVGAGI (reference sequence). There are 14 residues in the CDR3. V was pared by 2 bases and J by 1 base, with 8 bases between. Written as DNA, the CDR3 is TGTGCCAGCAGTTACCCCGGGGGCCAAGAGACCCAGTACTTC. This translates into CASSYPGGQETQYF.